The rows below give T cell receptor beta chains drawn from one sample of a study of T cells after yellow fever vaccination. In TCRdb, the 5' RACE reads were re-called with MiXCR into one record per CDR3 protein. Counted here are about 260,000 distinct CDR3 sequences, 10% to 15% occurring once; the ten biggest clones make up 0.4% to 0.65%. Sequenced material: CD4+ T cells sorted from PBMCs, taken 45 days after the yellow fever booster vaccination. These receptors were obtained from a young man who received the YFV17D yellow fever vaccine. Each CDR3 is given with its conserved first and last residue. Each record gives: J gene, clone size, V gene, D gene, CDR3 DNA, CDR3 protein. A D gene is named only where the DNA matches it firmly. Not all rows give a size; the values are once, few, many and, for expanded clones, a class.

TRBJ2-7,few,TRBV20-1,TRBD1,TGCAGTGCTAGCGGACAGGGAGGTGACGAGCAGTACTTC,CSASGQGGDEQYF
TRBJ2-6,.,TRBV24-1,.,TGTGCCACCAGTGATCCAGGGAGGTCCGGGGCCAACGTCCTGACTTTC,CATSDPGRSGANVLTF
TRBJ2-1,.,TRBV27,.,TGTGCCAGCAGGGAGGGAGAAGGAGAGCAGTTCTTC,CASREGEGEQFF
TRBJ2-2,few,TRBV7-3,TRBD2,TGTGCCAGCAGCTGGACCGGGACTATATTCACCGGGGAGCTGTTTTTT,CASSWTGTIFTGELFF
TRBJ2-1,many,TRBV20-1,.,TGCAGTGCTAACGAAGACGGAAACAATGAGCAGTTCTTC,CSANEDGNNEQFF
TRBJ1-1,.,TRBV12-3/TRBV12-4,.,TGTGCCAGCAGACTAGGACAAGGGAGTGAAGCTTTCTTT,CASRLGQGSEAFF
TRBJ2-1,.,TRBV12-3/TRBV12-4,TRBD2,TGTGCCAGCACTCTGGGGGGAGGGCCGGATGAGCAGTTCTTC,CASTLGGGPDEQFF
TRBJ1-4,.,TRBV5-5,.,TGTGCCAGCAGCTCCACCGGGACCGCTAGGGGCGAAAAACTGTTTTTT,CASSSTGTARGEKLFF
TRBJ2-2,many,TRBV12-3/TRBV12-4,.,TGTGCCAGCAGTCCGCCTACCGGGGAGCTGTTTTTT,CASSPPTGELFF
TRBJ2-3,few,TRBV7-7,.,TGTGCTAGCAGCCGGGGACTTAGCACAGATACGCAGTATTTT,CASSRGLSTDTQYF
TRBJ2-7,.,TRBV7-2,TRBD1,TGTGCCAGCAGCTACCGACAGGGGCGCTCGTACTTC,CASSYRQGRSYF
TRBJ2-7,many,TRBV20-1,TRBD1,TGCAGTGCTTGGAGACAGGGCGGAGAGCAGTACTTC,CSAWRQGGEQYF
TRBJ2-1,.,TRBV18,.,TGTGCCAGCTCACCACCCCAGGGTAGCGGCTCCTACAATGAGCAGTTCTTC,CASSPPQGSGSYNEQFF
TRBJ2-1,.,TRBV19,.,TGTGCCAGTAGTATAGTCCGCGGTATTGAGCAGTTCTTC,CASSIVRGIEQFF
TRBJ2-3,many,TRBV12-3/TRBV12-4,.,TGTGCCAGCAGCCCCGCCCGGCGAGATACGCAGTATTTT,CASSPARRDTQYF
TRBJ2-7,.,TRBV12-3/TRBV12-4,.,TGTGCCAGCAGTCCTGGACAGATTAGGTACGAGCAGTACTTC,CASSPGQIRYEQYF
TRBJ1-2,few,TRBV20-1,.,TGCAGTGCTAGGAGTCCGGGGGGCTACACCTTC,CSARSPGGYTF
TRBJ2-7,few,TRBV6-2/TRBV6-3,.,TGTGCCAGCAGTTCGACAGTCTACGAGCAGTACTTC,CASSSTVYEQYF
TRBJ2-2,.,TRBV4-1,TRBD2,TGCGCCAGCAGCCAAGTCATTACTAGCGGAGTGAACACCGGGGAGCTGTTTTTT,CASSQVITSGVNTGELFF
TRBJ2-5,.,TRBV20-1,.,TGCAGTGCGCAGTCTCGGGACGGACAAGAGACCCAGTACTTC,CSAQSRDGQETQYF
TRBJ2-5,.,TRBV20-1,TRBD1,TGCAGTGCTCGAGGAATCACCGGGACAGGGGTCGGGGAGACCCAGTACTTC,CSARGITGTGVGETQYF
TRBJ2-7,few,TRBV7-6,TRBD1,TGTGCCAGCAGCCAACACCCTCCTGACAGGGGGTACTACGAGCAGTACTTC,CASSQHPPDRGYYEQYF
TRBJ2-1,few,TRBV20-1,.,TGCAGTGCTAGACCTGCTAGCTCCTACAATGAGCAGTTCTTC,CSARPASSYNEQFF
TRBJ2-3,.,TRBV12-3/TRBV12-4,.,TGTGCCAGCAGTTTGCCCAGGGGCAAGGATACGCAGTATTTT,CASSLPRGKDTQYF
TRBJ1-5,few,TRBV20-1,TRBD1,TGCAGTGCTAGTACCCAGGGGGGTCAGCCCCAGCATTTT,CSASTQGGQPQHF
TRBJ1-6,few,TRBV20-1,.,TGCAGTGCCGGCGGGGGGGGAGGTCTCGATAATTCACCCCTCCACTTT,CSAGGGGGLDNSPLHF
TRBJ2-5,few,TRBV20-1,TRBD2,TGCAGTGCTAGAGGTCTCCTAGCGGGAGGCACAGAAGCCCAGTACTTC,CSARGLLAGGTEAQYF